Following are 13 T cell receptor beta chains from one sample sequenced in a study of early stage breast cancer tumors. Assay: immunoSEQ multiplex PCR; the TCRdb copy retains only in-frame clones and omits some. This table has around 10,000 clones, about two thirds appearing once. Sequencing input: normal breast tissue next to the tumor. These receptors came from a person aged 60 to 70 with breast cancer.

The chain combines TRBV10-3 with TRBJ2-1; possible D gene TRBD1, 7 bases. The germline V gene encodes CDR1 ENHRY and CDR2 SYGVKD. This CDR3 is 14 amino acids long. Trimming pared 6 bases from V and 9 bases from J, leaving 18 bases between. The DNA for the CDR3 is TGTGCCATCAGCGGTCCAGGGGGGTCGGGTGAGCAGTTCTTC. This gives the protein CAISGPGGSGEQFF.

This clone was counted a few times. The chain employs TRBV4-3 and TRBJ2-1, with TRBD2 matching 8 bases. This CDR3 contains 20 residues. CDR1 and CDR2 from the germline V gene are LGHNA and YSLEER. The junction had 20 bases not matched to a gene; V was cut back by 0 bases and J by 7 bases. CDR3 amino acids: CASSQDGSSGGPHGGNEQFF. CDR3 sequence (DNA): TGCGCCAGCAGCCAAGATGGTTCGTCGGGAGGGCCGCACGGGGGGAATGAGCAGTTCTTC.

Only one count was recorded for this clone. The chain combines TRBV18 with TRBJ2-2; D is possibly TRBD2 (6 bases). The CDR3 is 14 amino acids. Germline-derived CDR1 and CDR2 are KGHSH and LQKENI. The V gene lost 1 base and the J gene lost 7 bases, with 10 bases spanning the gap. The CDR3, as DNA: TGTGCCAGCTCACCACGGGACTTTGGCGGGGAGCTGTTTTTT. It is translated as CASSPRDFGGELFF.

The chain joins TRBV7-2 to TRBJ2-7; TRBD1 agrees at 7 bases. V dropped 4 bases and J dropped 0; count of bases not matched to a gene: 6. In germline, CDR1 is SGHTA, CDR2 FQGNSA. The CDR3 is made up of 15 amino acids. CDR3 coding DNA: TGTGCCAGCAGCTCCTCCGGGACAGCCTCCTACGAGCAGTACTTC. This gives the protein CASSSSGTASYEQYF.

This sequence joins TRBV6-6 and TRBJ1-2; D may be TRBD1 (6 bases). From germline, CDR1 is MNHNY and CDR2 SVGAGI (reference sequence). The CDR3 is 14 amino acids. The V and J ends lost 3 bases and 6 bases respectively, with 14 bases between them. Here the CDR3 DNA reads TGTGCCAGCAGTTATTTACAGGGAGTCGATGGCTACACCTTC. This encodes CASSYLQGVDGYTF.

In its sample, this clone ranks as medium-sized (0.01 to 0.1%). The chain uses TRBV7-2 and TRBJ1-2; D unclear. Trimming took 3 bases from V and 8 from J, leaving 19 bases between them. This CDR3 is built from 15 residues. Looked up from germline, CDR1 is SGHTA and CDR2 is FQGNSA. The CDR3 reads CASSFLPGGFRGYTF. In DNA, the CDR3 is TGTGCCAGCAGCTTTTTACCCGGTGGCTTCAGGGGCTACACCTTC.

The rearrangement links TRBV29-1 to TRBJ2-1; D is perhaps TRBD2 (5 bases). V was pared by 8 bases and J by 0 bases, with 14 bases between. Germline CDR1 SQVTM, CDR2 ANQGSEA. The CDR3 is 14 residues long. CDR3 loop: CSLVGSYSYNEQFF. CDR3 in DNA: TGCAGCCTCGTGGGGAGTTACTCCTACAATGAGCAGTTCTTC.

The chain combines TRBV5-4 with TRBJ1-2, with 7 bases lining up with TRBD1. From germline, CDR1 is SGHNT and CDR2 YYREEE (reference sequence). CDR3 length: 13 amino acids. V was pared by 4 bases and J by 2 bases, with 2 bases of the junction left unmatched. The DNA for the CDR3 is TGTGCCAGCAGCCCGACAGGGAACTATGGCTACACCTTC. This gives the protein CASSPTGNYGYTF.

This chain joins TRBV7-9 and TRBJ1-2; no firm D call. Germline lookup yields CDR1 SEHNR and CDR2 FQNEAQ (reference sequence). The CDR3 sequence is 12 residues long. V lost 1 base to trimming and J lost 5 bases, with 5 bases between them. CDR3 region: CASSLDYYGYTF. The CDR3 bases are TGTGCCAGCAGCTTAGATTATTATGGCTACACCTTC. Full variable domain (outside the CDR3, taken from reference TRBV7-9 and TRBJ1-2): DTGVSQNPRHKITKRGQNVTFRCDPISEHNRLYWYRQTLGQGPEFLTYFQNEAQLEKSRLLSDRFSAERPKGSFSTLEIQRTEQGDSAMYLCASSLDYYGYTFGSGTRLTVV.

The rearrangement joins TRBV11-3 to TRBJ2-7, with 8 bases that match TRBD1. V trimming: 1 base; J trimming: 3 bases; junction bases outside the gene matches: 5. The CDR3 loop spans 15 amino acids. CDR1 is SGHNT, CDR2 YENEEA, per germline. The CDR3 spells CASSLARDRSYEQYF. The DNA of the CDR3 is TGTGCCAGCAGCTTAGCCCGGGACAGGAGCTACGAGCAGTACTTC.

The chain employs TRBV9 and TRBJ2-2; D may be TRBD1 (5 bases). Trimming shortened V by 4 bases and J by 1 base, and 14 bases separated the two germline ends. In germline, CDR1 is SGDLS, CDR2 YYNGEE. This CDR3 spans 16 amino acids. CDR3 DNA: TGTGCCAGCAGCTCCGTTCCTCAGGGGAACACCGGGGAGCTGTTTTTT. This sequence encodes CASSSVPQGNTGELFF.

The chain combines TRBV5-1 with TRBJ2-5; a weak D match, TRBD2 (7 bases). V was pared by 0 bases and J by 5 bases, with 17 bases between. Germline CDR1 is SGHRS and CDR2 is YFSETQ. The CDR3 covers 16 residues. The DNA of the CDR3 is TGCGCCAGCAGCTTGGGAGCGGGGACACCAGTGGAGACCCAGTACTTC. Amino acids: CASSLGAGTPVETQYF.

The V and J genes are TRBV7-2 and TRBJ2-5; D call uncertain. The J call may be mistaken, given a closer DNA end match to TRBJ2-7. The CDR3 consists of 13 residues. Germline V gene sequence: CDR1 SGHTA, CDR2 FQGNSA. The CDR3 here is CASSLAQHYEQYF. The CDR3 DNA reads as TGTGCCAGCAGCTTAGCCCAGCACTACGAGCAGTACTTC.